The 2 T cell receptor beta chains reported below all come from one sample, sequenced in a study of yellow fever vaccine responses in identical twins. TCRdb processed the RT-PCR reads anew with MiXCR; each CDR3 protein has one entry. The sample lists 2,000 to 2,500 distinct CDR3 sequences, 7.5% to 9.5% seen once, with around 5% in the top ten. The sequenced sample was T cells from blood (PBMCs), unsorted or a sorted subset (not recorded which), obtained 2 years after vaccination. The source of these receptors is a woman in her late teens or twenties who received the yellow fever vaccine.

CDR3 coding DNA: TGTGCCAGCAGTTACTATAGTGCGAGTTACGAGCAGTACTTC. Translated, it gives CASSYYSASYEQYF. The rearrangement uses TRBV6-5 and TRBJ2-7; unclear D gene. This CDR3 has 14 residues. V shed 1 base and J shed 4 bases, with 11 bases lying between them. Germline CDR1 reads MNHEY; CDR2 reads SVGAGI.

The chain employs TRBV15 and TRBJ2-6; no reliable D call. V lost 0 bases, J lost 1 base, and 7 bases lay in between. CDR1 is LNHNV and CDR2 is YYDKDF in the germline V gene (reference sequence). There are 16 residues in the CDR3. The CDR3 sequence: CATSRDRSSGANVLTF. As DNA, the CDR3 is TGTGCCACCAGCAGAGATAGGTCTTCTGGGGCCAACGTCCTGACTTTC. Full variable domain (remainder filled in from reference TRBV15 and TRBJ2-6): DAMVIQNPRYQVTQFGKPVTLSCSQTLNHNVMYWYQQKSSQAPKLLFHYYDKDFNNEADTPDNFQSRRPNTSFCFLDIRSPGLGDTAMYLCATSRDRSSGANVLTFGAGSRLTVL.